This TCR beta chain was found in a study of early T cells in non-severe SARS-CoV-2 infection (dated by TCRdb to the early 2020s). In the study overall: TCR sequencing used bulk RNA from unsorted whole blood, so alpha and beta chains could not be paired. General findings and caveats noted by the study authors: VDJdb matching was skewed toward anti-spike CD8 responses and likely underestimated virus-specific expansions, missing private and CD4 specificities.

Trimming leaves V shorter by 4 bases and J shorter by 0 bases, with the junction holding 3 bases beyond the gene matches. The CDR3 runs 15 residues from the cysteine to the phenylalanine. The read is trimmed to its CDR3 DNA, 45 bases read in frame from base 1. Per the germline V gene, SGDLS is the CDR1 and YYNGEE is the CDR2. This was a case-control study nested in a cohort of healthcare workers in London, UK, who had nasopharyngeal swab PCR tests and blood samples taken every week. Between 23 and 31 March 2020, the week of the UK lockdown, healthcare workers were enrolled and then followed up weekly for as long as 16 weeks. To prepare the library, 5' RACE was applied. The sequencer listed for this sample is NextSeq 500. In the TCR library protocol, unique molecular identifiers were attached to individual cDNA molecules to correct for PCR bias and sequencing error. TCR alpha and beta chains were both sequenced, and the abundances of alpha and beta sequences in each sample were closely correlated with each other. From the authors' description of their analysis: Decombinator V4 was used to annotate the V gene, J gene and CDR3 of the TCR sequences. Expanded TCRs were defined as changing significantly between any two time points under a Poisson model with p below 0.0001. Abundances of TCRs were expressed as counts per million after normalisation to the total number of TCRs sequenced in each sample. TRAV1-2 paired with TRAJ12, TRAJ20 or TRAJ33 defined MAIT TCRs, while TRAV10 paired with TRAJ18 defined iNKT TCRs. A search of VDJdb, accessed on 1 November 2021, was run for TCRs annotated to CMV, EBV and SARS-CoV-2, with TCRs annotated for multiple antigens excluded. The public reads were run again by TCRdb, first through fastp at Q25 and then through MiXCR, and only productive beta chains were kept. Each record represents a unique CDR3 protein, reported with the most common genes and DNA among its rows. TCRdb's processing, not the authors' own work, is the source of the V and J calls. This sample comprises about 60,000 distinct CDR3 sequences, over 9% of them detected only once. Jointly, the top ten make up about 2.7% of the sample.

This clonotype was seen more than once but under ten times. Which antigen it targets is not known. Base qualities are not provided; no much larger clone lies one nucleotide away. This TCR was sampled from an adult who was a healthcare worker with PCR-confirmed SARS-CoV-2 infection or an uninfected control (not recorded which). Here the sequenced sample was whole blood, taken at baseline. The rearranged chain carries TRBV9 and TRBJ1-3, with 8 central nucleotides matching TRBD1. The nucleotides are TGTGCCAGCAGCCGGACAGGGAACTCTGGAAACACCATATATTTT. Its protein product is CASSRTGNSGNTIYF.